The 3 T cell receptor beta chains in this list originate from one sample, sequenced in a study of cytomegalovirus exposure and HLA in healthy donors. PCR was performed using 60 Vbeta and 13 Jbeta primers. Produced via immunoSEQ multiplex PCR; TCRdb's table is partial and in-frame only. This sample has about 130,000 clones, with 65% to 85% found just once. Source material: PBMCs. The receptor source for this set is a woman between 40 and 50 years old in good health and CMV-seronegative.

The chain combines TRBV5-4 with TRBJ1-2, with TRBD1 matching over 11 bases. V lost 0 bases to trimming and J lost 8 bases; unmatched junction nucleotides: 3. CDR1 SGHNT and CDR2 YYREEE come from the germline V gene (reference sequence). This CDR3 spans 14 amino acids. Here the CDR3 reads CASSLAGDRGGYTF. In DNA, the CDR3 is TGTGCCAGCAGCTTGGCTGGGGACAGGGGGGGCTACACCTTC.

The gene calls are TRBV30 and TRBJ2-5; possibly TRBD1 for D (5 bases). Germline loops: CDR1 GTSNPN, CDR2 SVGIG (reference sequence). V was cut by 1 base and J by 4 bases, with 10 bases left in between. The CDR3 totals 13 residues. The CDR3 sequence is CAWSGPRGETQYF. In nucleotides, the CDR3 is TGTGCCTGGAGTGGACCTAGGGGAGAGACCCAGTACTTC.

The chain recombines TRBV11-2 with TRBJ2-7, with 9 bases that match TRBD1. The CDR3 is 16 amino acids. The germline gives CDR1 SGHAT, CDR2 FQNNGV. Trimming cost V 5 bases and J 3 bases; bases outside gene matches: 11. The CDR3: CASSKEGTGYFYEQYF. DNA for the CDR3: TGTGCCAGCAGCAAAGAAGGGACAGGGTACTTCTACGAGCAGTACTTC.